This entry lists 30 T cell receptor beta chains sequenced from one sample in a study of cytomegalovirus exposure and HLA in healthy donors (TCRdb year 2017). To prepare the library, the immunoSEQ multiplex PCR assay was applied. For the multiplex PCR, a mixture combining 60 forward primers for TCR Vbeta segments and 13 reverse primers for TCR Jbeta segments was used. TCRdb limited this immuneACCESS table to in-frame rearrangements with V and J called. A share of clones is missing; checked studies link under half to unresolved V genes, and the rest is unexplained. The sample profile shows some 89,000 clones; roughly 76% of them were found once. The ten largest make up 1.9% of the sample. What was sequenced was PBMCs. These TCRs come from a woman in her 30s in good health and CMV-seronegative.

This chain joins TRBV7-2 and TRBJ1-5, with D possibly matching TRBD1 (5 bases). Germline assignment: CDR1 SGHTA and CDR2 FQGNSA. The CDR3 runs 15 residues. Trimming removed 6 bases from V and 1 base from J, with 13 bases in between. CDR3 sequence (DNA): TGTGCCAGCAGTCCCCAGGGACTCAGCAATCAGCCCCAGCATTTT. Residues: CASSPQGLSNQPQHF. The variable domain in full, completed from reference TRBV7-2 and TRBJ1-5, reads GAGVSQSPSNKVTEKGKDVELRCDPISGHTALYWYRQSLGQGLEFLIYFQGNSAPDKSGLPSDRFSAERTGGSVSTLTIQRTQQEDSAVYLCASSPQGLSNQPQHFGDGTRLSIL.

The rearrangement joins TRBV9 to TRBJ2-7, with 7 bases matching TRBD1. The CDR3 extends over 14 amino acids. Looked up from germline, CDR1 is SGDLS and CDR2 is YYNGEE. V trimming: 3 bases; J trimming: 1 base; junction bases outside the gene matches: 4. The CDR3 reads CASSATGQSYEQYF. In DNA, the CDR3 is TGTGCCAGCAGCGCGACGGGACAGTCCTACGAGCAGTACTTC.

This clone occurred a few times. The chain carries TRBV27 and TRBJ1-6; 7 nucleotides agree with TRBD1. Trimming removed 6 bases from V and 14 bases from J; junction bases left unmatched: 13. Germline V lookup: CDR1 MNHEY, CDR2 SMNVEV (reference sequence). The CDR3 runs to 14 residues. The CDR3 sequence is CASSPMTGPWALHF. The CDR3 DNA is TGTGCCAGCAGCCCGATGACAGGGCCCTGGGCCCTCCACTTT.

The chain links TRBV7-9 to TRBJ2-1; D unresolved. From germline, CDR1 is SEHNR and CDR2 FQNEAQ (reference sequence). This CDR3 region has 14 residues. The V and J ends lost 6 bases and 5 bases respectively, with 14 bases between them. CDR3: CASSPPPENNEQFF. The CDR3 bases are TGTGCCAGCAGTCCCCCACCCGAGAACAATGAGCAGTTCTTC.

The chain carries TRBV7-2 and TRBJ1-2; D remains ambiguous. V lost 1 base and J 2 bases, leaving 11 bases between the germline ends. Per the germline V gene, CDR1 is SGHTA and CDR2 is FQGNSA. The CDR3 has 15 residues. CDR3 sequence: CASSLGNSQNYGYTF. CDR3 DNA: TGTGCCAGCAGCTTAGGCAACAGCCAAAACTATGGCTACACCTTC.

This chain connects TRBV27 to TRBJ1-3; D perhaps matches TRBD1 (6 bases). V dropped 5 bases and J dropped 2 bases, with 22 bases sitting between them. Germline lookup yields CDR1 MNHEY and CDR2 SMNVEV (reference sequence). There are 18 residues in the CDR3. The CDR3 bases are TGTGCCAGCAGTCCCTGGGGGGGCGCGGGGGTTGCTGGAAACACCATATATTTT. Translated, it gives CASSPWGGAGVAGNTIYF.

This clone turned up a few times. The CDR3 sequence: CASRPGLAGIYEQYF. For the CDR3, the DNA is TGTGCCAGCAGACCCGGACTAGCGGGAATCTACGAGCAGTACTTC. This rearrangement joins TRBV27 to TRBJ2-7; 12 bases agree with TRBD2. Germline-derived CDR1 and CDR2 are MNHEY and SMNVEV (reference sequence). Trimming removed 6 bases from V and 3 bases from J; junction bases left unmatched: 6. The CDR3 has 15 residues.

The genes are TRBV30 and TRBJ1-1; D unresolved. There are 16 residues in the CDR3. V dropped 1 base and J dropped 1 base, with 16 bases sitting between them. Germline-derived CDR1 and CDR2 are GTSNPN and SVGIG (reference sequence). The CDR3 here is CAWSEEGTDTNTEAFF. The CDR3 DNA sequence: TGTGCCTGGAGTGAGGAAGGCACCGACACGAACACTGAAGCTTTCTTT.

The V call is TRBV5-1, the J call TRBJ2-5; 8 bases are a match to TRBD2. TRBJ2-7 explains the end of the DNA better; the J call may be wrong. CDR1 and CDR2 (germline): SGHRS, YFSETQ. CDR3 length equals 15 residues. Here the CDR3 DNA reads TGCGCCAGCAGCCCAGGAATTAGCGGGACCTACGAGCAGTACTTC. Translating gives CASSPGISGTYEQYF.

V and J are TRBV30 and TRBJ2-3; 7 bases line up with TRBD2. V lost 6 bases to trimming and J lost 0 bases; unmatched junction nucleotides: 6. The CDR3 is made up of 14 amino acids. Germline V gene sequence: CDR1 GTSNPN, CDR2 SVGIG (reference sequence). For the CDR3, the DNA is TGTGCCTGCGACCGGGGGGAAAGCACAGATACGCAGTATTTT. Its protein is CACDRGESTDTQYF.

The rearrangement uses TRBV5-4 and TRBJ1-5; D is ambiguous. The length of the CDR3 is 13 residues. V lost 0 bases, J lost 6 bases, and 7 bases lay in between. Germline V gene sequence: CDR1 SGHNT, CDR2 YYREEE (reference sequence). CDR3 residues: CASSLDSGQPQHF. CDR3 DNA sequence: TGTGCCAGCAGCTTGGATAGCGGTCAGCCCCAGCATTTT.

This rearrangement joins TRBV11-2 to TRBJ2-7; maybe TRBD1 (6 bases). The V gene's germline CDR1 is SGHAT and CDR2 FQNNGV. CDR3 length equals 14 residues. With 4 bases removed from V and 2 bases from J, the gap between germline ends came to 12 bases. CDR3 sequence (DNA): TGTGCCAGCAGCTCCCCTCAGGGGACCTACGAGCAGTACTTC. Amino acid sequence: CASSSPQGTYEQYF.

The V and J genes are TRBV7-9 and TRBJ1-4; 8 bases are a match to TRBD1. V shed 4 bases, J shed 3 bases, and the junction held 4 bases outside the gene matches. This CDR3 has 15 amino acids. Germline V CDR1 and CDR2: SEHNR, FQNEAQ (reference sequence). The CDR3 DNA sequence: TGTGCCAGCAGCTGGGGGACAGGACCTAATGAAAAACTGTTTTTT. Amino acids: CASSWGTGPNEKLFF.

CDR3 coding DNA: TGTGCCAGCAGCCACTGGGGGGATGGCTACACCTTC. It specifies CASSHWGDGYTF. This chain uses TRBV7-6 with TRBJ1-2, with a tentative D call TRBD1 (5 bases). From germline, CDR1 is SGHVS and CDR2 FNYEAQ. The length of the CDR3 is 12 residues. The V and J ends lost 5 bases and 6 bases respectively, with 10 bases between them.

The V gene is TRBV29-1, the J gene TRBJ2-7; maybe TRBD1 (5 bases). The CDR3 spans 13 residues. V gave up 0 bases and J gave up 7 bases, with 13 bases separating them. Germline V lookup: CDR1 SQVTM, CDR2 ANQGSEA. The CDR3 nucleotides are TGCAGCGTTGAAGATTCCCGTCACAGGGAGCAGTACTTC. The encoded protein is CSVEDSRHREQYF.

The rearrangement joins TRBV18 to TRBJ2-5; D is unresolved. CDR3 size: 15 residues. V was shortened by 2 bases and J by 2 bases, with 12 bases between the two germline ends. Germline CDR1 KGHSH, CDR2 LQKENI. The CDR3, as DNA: TGTGCCAGCTCACCAATCGATGAGGCTCAAGAGACCCAGTACTTC. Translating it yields CASSPIDEAQETQYF.

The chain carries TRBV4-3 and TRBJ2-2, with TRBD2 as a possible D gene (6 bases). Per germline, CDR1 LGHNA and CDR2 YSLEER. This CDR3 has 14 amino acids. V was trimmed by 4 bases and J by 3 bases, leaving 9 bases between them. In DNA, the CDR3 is TGCGCCAGCAGCCCGGGACTCGACACCGGGGAGCTGTTTTTT. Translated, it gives CASSPGLDTGELFF.

CDR3 in DNA: TGTGCCAGCAGTCGGACAGGCATTGAATCTAAGCGATTCGGGCCCCAGCATTTT. Amino acid sequence: CASSRTGIESKRFGPQHF. This chain links TRBV28 with TRBJ1-5; 7 bases match TRBD1. CDR1 MDHEN and CDR2 SYDVKM come from the germline V gene. The CDR3 is 18 amino acids. With 5 bases clipped from V and 9 bases from J, the junction kept 22 bases outside the gene matches.

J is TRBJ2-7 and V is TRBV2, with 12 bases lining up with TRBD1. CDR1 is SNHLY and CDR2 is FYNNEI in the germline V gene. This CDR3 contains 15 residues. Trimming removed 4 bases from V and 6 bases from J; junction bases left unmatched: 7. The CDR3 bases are TGTGCCAGCAGTGCTACCGGGACAGGGGGCTTCGAGCAGTACTTC. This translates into CASSATGTGGFEQYF.

DNA of the CDR3: TGTGCCTGGAGTTCGACAGGGTGGGGGACCTATGGCTACACCTTC. As protein: CAWSSTGWGTYGYTF. The chain joins TRBV30 to TRBJ1-2; 7 nucleotides match TRBD1. This CDR3 is 15 amino acids long. Trimming removed 2 bases from V and 4 bases from J; junction bases left unmatched: 10. The germline V gene encodes CDR1 GTSNPN and CDR2 SVGIG (reference sequence).

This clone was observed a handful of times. Here the CDR3 reads CASSSRVELFF. The CDR3 bases are TGTGCCAGTAGTAGCCGGGTGGAGCTGTTTTTT. The chain joins TRBV19 to TRBJ2-2, with no clear D. Germline-derived CDR1 and CDR2 are LNHDA and SQIVND (reference sequence). The ends were cut back, 4 bases at V and 10 bases at J, with 7 bases in the middle. The CDR3 sequence is 11 residues long.

CDR3 nucleotide sequence: TGTGCCAGCTCACCAGTCGATGGTCCCAGCTACGAGCAGTACTTC. Amino acids: CASSPVDGPSYEQYF. The chain carries TRBV18 and TRBJ2-7; D ambiguous. This CDR3 contains 15 residues. V shed 2 bases and J shed 3 bases, with 14 bases lying between them. The germline gives CDR1 KGHSH, CDR2 LQKENI.

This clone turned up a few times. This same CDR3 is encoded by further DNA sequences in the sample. CDR3 sequence reads: CASSQGLAGAYEQYF. The CDR3 bases are TGCGCCAGCAGCCAAGGACTAGCGGGAGCCTACGAGCAGTACTTC. This chain connects TRBV4-3 to TRBJ2-7; 12 positions agree with TRBD2. Germline V gene sequence: CDR1 LGHNA, CDR2 YSLEER. With V trimmed by 1 base and J by 2 bases, 0 bases remained unmatched. This CDR3 is built from 15 residues.

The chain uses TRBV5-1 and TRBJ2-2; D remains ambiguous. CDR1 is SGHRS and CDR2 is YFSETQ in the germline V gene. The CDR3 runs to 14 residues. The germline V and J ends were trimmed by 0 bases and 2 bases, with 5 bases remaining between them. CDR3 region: CASSLGLNTGELFF. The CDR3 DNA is TGCGCCAGCAGCTTGGGACTCAACACCGGGGAGCTGTTTTTT.

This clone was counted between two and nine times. CDR3 protein: CASSQDRDFTDTQYF. In DNA, the CDR3 is TGTGCCAGCAGCCAAGACAGGGATTTCACAGATACGCAGTATTTT. The V gene is TRBV27, the J gene TRBJ2-3; 7 bases fit TRBD1. CDR1 is MNHEY, CDR2 SMNVEV, per germline (reference sequence). V shed 6 bases and J 2 bases; nucleotides not matched to a gene: 8. The CDR3 loop spans 15 amino acids.

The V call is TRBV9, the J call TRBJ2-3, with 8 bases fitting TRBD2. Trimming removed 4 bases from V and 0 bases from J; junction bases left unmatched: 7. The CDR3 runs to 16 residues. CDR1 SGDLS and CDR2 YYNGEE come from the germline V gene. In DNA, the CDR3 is TGTGCCAGCAGCCCGAGCGGGAGCGAGAGCACAGATACGCAGTATTTT. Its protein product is CASSPSGSESTDTQYF.

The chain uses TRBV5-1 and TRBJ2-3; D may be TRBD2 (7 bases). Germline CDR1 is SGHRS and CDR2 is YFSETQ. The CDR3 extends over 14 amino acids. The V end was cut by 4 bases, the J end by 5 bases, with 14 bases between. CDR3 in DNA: TGCGCCAGCAGCGGGGGGGCGGGACAAGATACGCAGTATTTT. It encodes CASSGGAGQDTQYF.

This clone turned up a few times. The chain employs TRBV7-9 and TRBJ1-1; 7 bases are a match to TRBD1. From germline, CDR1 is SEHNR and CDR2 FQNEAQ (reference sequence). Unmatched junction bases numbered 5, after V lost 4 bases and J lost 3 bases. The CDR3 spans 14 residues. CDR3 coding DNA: TGTGCCAGCAGCTCACGGGACAGTGACACTGAAGCTTTCTTT. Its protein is CASSSRDSDTEAFF.

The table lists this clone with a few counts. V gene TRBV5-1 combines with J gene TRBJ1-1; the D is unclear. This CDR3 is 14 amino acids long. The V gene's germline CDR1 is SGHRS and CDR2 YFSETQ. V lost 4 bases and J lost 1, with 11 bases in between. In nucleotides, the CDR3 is TGCGCCAGCAGCGGCGGAACAAGGAACACTGAAGCTTTCTTT. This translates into CASSGGTRNTEAFF.

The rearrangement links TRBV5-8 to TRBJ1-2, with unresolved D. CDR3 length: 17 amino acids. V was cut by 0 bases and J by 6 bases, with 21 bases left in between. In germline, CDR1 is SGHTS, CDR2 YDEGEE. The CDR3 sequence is CASSLEDLEVSRDGYTF. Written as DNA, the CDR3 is TGTGCCAGCAGCTTGGAAGATCTGGAGGTCAGTAGAGATGGCTACACCTTC. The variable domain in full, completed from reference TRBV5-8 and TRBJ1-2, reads EAGVTQSPTHLIKTRGQQATLRCSPISGHTSVYWYQQALGLGLQFLLWYDEGEERNRGNFPPRFSGRQFPNYSSELNVNALELEDSALYLCASSLEDLEVSRDGYTFGSGTRLTVV.